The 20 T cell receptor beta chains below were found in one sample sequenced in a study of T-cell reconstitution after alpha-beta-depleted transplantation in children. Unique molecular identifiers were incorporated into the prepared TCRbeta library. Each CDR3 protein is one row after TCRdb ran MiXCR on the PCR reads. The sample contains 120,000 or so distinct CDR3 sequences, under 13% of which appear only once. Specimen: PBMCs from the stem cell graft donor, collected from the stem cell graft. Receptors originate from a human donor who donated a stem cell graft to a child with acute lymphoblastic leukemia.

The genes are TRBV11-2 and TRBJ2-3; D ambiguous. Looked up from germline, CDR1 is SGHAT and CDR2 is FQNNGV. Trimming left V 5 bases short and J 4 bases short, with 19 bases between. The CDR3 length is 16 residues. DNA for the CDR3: TGTGCCAGCAGCGCCCCAACTCCCTCGGGCCCAGATACGCAGTATTTT. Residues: CASSAPTPSGPDTQYF.

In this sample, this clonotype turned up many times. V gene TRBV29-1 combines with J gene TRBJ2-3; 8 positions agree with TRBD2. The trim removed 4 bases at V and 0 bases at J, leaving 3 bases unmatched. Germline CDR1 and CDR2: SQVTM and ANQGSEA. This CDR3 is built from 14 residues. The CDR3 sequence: CSVVKRGSTDTQYF. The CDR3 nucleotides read TGCAGCGTTGTCAAGCGGGGGAGCACAGATACGCAGTATTTT.

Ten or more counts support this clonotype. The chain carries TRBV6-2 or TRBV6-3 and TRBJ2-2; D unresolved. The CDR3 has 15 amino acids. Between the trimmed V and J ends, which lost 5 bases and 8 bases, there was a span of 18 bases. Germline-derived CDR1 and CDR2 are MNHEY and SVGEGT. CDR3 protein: CASSLYAPSDGELFF. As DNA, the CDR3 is TGTGCCAGCAGTCTCTATGCTCCCTCGGATGGGGAGCTGTTTTTT.

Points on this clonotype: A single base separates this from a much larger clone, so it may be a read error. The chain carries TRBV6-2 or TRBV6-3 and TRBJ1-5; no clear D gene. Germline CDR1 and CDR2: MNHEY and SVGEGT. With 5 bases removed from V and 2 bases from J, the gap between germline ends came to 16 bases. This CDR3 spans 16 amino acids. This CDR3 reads CASSTEIVVGNQPQHF. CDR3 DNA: TGTGCCAGCAGTACCGAAATAGTGGTGGGCAATCAGCCCCAGCATTTT.

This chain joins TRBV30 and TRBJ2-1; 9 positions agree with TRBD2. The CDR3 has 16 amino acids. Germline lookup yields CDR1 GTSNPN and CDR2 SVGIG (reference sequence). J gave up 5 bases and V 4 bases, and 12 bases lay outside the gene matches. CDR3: CAWIPPGLAENNEQFF. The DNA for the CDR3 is TGTGCCTGGATTCCCCCGGGACTAGCTGAAAACAATGAGCAGTTCTTC.

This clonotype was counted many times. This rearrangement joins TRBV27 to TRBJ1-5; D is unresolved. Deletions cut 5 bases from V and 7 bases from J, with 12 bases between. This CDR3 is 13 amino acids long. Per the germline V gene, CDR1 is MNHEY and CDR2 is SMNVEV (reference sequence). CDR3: CASSAAPYQPQHF. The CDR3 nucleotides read TGTGCCAGCAGTGCCGCTCCTTACCAGCCCCAGCATTTT.

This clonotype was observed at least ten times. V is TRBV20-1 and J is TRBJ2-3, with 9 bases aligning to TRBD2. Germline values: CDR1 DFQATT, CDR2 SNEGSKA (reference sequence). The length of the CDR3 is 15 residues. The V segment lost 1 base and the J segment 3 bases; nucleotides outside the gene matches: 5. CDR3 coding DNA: TGCAGTGCTAGAGTCGCTAGCGGGGCGACAGATACGCAGTATTTT. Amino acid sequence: CSARVASGATDTQYF.

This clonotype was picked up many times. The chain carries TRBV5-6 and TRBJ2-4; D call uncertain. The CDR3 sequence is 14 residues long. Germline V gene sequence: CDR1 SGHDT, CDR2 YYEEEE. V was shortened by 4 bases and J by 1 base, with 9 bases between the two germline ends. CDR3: CASSPAGAKNIQYF. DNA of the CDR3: TGTGCCAGCAGCCCCGCCGGGGCCAAAAACATTCAGTACTTC.

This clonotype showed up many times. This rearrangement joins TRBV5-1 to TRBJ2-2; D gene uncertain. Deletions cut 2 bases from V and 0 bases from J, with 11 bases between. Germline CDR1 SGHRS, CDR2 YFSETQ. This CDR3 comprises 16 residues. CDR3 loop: CASSLLEGSNTGELFF. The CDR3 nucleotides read TGCGCCAGCAGCTTATTAGAAGGGTCGAACACCGGGGAGCTGTTTTTT.

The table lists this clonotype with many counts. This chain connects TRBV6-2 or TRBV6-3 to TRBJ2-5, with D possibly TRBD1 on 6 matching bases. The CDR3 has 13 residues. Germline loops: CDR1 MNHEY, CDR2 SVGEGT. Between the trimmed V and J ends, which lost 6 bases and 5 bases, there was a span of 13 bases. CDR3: CASRDTGLETQYF. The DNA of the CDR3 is TGTGCCAGCAGGGACACAGGGTTGGAGACCCAGTACTTC.

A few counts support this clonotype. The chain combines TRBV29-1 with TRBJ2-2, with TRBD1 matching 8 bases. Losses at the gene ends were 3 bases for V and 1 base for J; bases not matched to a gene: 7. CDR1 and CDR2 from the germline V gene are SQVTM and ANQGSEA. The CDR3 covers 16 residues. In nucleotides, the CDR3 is TGCAGCGTTGAGCCCGGGACAGGCCAGAACACCGGGGAGCTGTTTTTT. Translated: CSVEPGTGQNTGELFF.

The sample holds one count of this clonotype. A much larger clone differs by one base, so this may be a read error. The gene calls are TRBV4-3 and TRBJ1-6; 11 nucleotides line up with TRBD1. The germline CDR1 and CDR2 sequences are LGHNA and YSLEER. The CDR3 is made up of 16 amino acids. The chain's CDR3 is CASSQSGQGANSPIHF. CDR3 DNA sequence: TGCGCCAGCAGCCAGTCCGGACAGGGGGCGAATTCACCCATCCACTTT.

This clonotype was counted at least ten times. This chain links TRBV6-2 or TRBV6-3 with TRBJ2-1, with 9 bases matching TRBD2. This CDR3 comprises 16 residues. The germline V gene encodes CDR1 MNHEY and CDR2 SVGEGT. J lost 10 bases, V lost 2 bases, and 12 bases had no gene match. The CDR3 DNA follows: TGTGCCAGCAGTTACGCTAGAGCGGGGGGCCGTCGGGAGCAGTTCTTC. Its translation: CASSYARAGGRREQFF.

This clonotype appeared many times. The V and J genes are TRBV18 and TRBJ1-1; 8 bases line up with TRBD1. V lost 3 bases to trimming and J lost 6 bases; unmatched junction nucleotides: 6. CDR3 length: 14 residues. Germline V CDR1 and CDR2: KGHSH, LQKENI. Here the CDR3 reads CASSPADRAAEAFF. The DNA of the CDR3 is TGTGCCAGCTCACCGGCGGACAGGGCAGCTGAAGCTTTCTTT.

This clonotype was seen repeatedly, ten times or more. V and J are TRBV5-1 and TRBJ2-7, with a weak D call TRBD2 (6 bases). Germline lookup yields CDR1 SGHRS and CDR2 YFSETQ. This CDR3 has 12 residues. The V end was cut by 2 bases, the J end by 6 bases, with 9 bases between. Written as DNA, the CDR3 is TGCGCCAGCAGCTTTATGGGGGGCGAGCAGTACTTC. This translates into CASSFMGGEQYF.

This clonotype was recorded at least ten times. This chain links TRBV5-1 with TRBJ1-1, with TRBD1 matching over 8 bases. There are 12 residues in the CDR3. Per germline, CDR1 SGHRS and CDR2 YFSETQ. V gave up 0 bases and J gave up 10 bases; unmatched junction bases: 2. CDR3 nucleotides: TGCGCCAGCAGCTTGGGGCAGGGGGCAGCTTTCTTT. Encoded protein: CASSLGQGAAFF.

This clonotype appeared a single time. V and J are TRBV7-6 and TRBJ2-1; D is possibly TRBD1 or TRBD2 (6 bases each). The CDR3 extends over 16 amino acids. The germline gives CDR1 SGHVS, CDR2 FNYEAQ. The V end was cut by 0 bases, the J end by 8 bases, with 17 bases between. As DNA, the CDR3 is TGTGCCAGCAGCTTAGCGTGGAGGGGGTCGAGCGATGAGCAGTTCTTC. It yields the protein CASSLAWRGSSDEQFF.

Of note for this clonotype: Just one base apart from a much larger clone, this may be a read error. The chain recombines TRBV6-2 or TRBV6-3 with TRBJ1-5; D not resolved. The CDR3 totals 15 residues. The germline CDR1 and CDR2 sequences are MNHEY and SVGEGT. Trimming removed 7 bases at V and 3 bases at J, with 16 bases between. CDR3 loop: CASTRTLGSNQPQHF. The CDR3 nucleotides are TGTGCCAGCACCAGGACCCTAGGATCCAATCAGCCCCAGCATTTT.

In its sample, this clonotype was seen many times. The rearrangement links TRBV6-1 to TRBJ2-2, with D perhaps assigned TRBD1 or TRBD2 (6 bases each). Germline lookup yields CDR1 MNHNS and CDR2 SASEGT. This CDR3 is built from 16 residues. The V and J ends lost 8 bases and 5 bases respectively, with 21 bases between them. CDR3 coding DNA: TGTGCCAGCGCAAAGATGGGGGGCGCAGGGACCGGGGAGCTGTTTTTT. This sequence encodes CASAKMGGAGTGELFF.

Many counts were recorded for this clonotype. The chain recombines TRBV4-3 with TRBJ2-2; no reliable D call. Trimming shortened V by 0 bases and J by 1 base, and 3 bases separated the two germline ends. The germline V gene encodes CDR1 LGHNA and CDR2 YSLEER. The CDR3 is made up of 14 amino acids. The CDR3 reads CASSQDQNTGELFF. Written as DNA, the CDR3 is TGCGCCAGCAGCCAAGATCAGAACACCGGGGAGCTGTTTTTT.